This T cell receptor (beta chain) came from a study of T cell repertoires in cytomegalovirus infection. Germline CDR1 reads SGHVT; CDR2 reads SQSDAQ. The CDR3 is 15 amino acids. With V trimmed by 4 bases and J by 2 bases, 2 bases remained unmatched. As regards this clonotype: Its antigen is not identified.

TCRdb re-derived calls from the reads in MiXCR, one entry per CDR3 protein. This repertoire shows more than 35,000 distinct CDR3 sequences, approximately 52% found once; its top ten account for approximately 90%. This receptor was identified in a human donor in good health (CMV status not recorded). Some clones in this sample may be carry-over from other donors' samples. The sequencing here drew on CD8+ T cells from cultured PBMCs, taken from culture after CMV antigen stimulation. The gene calls are TRBV7-4 and TRBJ2-7; 13 nucleotides agree with TRBD2. Here the CDR3 DNA reads TGTGCCAGCAGCTCCGGGACTAGCGGGACCTACGAGCAGTACTTC. Translated, it gives CASSSGTSGTYEQYF.